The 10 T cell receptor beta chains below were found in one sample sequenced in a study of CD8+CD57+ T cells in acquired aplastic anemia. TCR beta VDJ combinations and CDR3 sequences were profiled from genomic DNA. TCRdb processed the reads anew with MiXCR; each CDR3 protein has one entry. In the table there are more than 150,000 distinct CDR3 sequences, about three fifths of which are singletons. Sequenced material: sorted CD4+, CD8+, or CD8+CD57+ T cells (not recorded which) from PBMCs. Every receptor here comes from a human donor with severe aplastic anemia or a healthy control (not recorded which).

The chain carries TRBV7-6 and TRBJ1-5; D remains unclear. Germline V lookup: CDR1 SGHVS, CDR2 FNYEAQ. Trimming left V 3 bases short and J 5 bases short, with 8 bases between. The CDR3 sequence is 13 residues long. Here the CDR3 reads CASSFGSDQPQHF. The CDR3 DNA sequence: TGTGCCAGCAGCTTTGGCAGTGATCAGCCCCAGCATTTT.

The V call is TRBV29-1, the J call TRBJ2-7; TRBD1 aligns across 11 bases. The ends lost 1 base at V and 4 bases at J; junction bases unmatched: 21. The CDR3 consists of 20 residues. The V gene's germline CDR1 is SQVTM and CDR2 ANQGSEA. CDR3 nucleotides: TGCAGCGTTGAAGGTGGCAGCCCTTTTCTATCCGGGACAGGGGGTTACGAGCAGTACTTC. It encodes CSVEGGSPFLSGTGGYEQYF.

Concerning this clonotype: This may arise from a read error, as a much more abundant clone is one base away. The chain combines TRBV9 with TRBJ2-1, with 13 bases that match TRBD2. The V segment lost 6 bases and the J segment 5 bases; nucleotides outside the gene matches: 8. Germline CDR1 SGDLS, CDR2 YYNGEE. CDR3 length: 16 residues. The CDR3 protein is CASNGGTSGVNNEQFF. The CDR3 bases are TGTGCCAGCAACGGGGGGACTAGCGGGGTTAACAATGAGCAGTTCTTC.

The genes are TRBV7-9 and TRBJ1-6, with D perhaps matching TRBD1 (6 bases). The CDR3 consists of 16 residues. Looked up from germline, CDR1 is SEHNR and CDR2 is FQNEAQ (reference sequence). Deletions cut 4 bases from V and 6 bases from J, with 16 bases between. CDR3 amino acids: CASSSGSGGPNSPLHF. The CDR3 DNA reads TGTGCCAGCAGCTCGGGGTCCGGGGGCCCTAATTCACCCCTCCACTTT.

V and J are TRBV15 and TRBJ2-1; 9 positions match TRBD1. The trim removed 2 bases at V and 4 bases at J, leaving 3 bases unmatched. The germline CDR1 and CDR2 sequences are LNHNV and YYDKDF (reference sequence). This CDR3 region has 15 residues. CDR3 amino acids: CATSRSTGGYNEQFF. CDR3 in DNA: TGTGCCACCAGCAGATCGACAGGGGGTTACAATGAGCAGTTCTTC.

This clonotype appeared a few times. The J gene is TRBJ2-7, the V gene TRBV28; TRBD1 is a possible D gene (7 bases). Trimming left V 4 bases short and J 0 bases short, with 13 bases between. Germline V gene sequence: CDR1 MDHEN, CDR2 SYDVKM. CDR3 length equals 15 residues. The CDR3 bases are TGTGCCAGCAGTTGGAGGGGACAGAACTCCTACGAGCAGTACTTC. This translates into CASSWRGQNSYEQYF.

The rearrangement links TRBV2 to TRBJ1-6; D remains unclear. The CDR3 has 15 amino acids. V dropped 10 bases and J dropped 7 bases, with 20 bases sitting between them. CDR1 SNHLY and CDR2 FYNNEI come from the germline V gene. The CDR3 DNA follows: TGTGCCATCAGAAAGGGAGGAGAGGAGAATTCACCCCTCCACTTT. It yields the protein CAIRKGGEENSPLHF.

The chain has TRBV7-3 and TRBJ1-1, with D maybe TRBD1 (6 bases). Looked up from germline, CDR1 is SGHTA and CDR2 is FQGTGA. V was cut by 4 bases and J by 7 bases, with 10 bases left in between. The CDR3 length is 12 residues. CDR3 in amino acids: CASSSGALEAFF. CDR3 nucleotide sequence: TGTGCCAGCAGCTCAGGGGCCCTTGAAGCTTTCTTT.

Written as DNA, the CDR3 is TGTGCCGACAGGCGTGGGGGGCCGAGCTCCTACGAGCAGTACTTC. It specifies CADRRGGPSSYEQYF. The rearrangement uses TRBV12-3 or TRBV12-4 and TRBJ2-7; possibly TRBD1 or TRBD2 for D (6 bases each). The CDR3 contains 15 residues. The V end lost 11 bases, the J end lost 0 bases, and 20 bases lay between the germline ends.

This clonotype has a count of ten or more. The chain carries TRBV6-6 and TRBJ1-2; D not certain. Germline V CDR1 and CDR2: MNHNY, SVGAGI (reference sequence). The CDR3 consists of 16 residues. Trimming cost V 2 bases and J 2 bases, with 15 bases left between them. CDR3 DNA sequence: TGTGCCAGCAGTTACGTAAACGTGAGGATCAACTATGGCTACACCTTC. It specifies CASSYVNVRINYGYTF.